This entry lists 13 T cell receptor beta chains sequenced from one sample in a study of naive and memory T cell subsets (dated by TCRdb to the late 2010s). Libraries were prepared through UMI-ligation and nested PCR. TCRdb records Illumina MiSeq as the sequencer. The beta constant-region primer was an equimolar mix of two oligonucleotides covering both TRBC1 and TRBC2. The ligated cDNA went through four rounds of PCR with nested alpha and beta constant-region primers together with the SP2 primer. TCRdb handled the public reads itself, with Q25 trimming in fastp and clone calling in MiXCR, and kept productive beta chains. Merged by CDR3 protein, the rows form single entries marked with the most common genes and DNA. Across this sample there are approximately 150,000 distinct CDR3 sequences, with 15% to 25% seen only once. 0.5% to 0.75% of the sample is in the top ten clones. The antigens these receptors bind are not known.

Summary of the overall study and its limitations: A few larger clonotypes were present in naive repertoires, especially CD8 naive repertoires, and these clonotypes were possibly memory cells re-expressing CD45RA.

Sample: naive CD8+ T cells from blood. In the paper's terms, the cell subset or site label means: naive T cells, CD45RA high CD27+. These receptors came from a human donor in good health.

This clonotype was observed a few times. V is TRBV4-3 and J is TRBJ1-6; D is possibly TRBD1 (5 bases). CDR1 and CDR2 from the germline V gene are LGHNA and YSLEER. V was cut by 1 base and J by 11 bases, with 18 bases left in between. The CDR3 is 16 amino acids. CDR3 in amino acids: CASSQGGETGRTPLHF. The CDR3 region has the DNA TGCGCCAGCAGCCAAGGCGGAGAAACAGGTCGGACACCCCTCCACTTT.

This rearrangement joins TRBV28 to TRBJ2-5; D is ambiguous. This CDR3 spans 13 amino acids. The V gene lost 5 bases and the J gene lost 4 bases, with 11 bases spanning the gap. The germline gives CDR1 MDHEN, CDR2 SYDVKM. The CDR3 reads CASSPPTVETQYF. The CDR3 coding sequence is TGTGCCAGCAGTCCCCCCACAGTAGAGACCCAGTACTTC.

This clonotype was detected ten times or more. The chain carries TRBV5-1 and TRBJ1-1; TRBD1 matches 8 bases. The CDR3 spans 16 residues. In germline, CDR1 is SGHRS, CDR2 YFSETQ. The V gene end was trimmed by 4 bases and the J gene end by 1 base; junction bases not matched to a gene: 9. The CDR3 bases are TGCGCCAGCAGCCAGTCGATGACAGGGGCGAACACTGAAGCTTTCTTT. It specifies CASSQSMTGANTEAFF.

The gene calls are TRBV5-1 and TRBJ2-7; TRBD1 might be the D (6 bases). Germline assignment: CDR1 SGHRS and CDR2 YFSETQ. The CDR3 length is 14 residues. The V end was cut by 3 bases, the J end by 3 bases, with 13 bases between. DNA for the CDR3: TGCGCCAGCAGCTACAAAGGACAGCTCTACGAGCAGTACTTC. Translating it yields CASSYKGQLYEQYF.

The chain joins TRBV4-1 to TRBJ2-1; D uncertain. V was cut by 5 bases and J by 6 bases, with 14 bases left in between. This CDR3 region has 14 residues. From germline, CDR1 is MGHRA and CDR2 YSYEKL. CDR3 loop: CASSSPELGNEQFF. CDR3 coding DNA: TGCGCCAGCAGCTCTCCGGAGCTGGGCAATGAGCAGTTCTTC.

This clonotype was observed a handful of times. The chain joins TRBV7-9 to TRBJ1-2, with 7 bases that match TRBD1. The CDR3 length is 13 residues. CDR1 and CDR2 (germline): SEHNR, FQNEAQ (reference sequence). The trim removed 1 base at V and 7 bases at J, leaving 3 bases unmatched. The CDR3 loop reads CASSLEGGGGYTF. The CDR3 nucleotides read TGTGCCAGCAGCTTAGAAGGGGGCGGTGGCTACACCTTC.

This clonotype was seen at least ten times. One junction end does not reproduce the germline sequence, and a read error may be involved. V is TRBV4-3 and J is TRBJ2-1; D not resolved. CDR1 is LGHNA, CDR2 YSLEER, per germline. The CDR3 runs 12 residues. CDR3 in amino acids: CASSQLGNEQFF. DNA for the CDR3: TGTGCCAGCAGCCAACTTGGCAATGAGCAGTTCTTC.

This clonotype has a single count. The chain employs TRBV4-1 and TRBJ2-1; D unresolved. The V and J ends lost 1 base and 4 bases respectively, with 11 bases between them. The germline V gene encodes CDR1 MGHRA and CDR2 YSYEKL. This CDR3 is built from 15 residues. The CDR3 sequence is CASSQGLLSYNEQFF. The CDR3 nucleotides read TGCGCCAGCAGCCAAGGACTCCTTAGTTACAATGAGCAGTTCTTC.

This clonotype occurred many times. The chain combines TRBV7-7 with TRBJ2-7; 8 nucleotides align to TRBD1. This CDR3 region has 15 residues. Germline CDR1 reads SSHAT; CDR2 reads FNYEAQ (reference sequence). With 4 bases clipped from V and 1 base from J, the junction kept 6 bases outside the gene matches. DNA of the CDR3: TGTGCCAGCAGCTACGGACAGGGTTCTTCCTACGAGCAGTACTTC. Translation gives CASSYGQGSSYEQYF.

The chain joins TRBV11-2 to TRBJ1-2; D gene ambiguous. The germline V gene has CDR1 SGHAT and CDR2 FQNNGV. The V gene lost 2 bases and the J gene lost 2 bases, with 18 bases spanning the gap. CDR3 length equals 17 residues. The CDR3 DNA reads TGTGCCAGCAGCTTAATTTCGCGGAGTTGGGTCAACTATGGCTACACCTTC. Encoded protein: CASSLISRSWVNYGYTF.

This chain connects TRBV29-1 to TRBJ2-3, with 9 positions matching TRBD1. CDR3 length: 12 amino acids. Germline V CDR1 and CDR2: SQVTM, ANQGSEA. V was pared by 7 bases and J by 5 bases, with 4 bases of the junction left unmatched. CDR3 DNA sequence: TGCAGCGCGGGACAGGGTGAAGATACGCAGTATTTT. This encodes CSAGQGEDTQYF.

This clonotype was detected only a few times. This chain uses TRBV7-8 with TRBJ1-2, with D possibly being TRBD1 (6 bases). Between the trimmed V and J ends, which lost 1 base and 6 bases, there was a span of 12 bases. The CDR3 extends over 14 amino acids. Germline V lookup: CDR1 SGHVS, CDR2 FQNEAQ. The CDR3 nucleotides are TGTGCCAGCAGCTTAGTCCCAGGGGATGATGGCTACACCTTC. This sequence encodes CASSLVPGDDGYTF.

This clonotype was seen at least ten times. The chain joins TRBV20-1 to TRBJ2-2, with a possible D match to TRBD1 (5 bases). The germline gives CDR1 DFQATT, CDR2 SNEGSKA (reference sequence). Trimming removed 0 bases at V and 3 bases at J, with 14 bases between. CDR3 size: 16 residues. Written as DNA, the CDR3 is TGCAGTGCTAGAGATTTTAGCAGGGTAGACACCGGGGAGCTGTTTTTT. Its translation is CSARDFSRVDTGELFF.